The 30 T cell receptor beta chains presented below share a single source sample, sequenced in a study of early T cells in non-severe SARS-CoV-2 infection. MiXCR, applied by TCRdb to the 5' RACE reads, yields one record per CDR3 protein. The sample has 55,000 to 85,000 distinct CDR3 sequences, around 15% seen once. Sequenced material: whole blood. The receptors stem from an adult who was a healthcare worker with PCR-confirmed SARS-CoV-2 infection or an uninfected control (not recorded which).

This clonotype has a count of ten or more. This chain uses TRBV18 with TRBJ2-3, with D uncertain. Per germline, CDR1 KGHSH and CDR2 LQKENI. V lost 1 base, J lost 4 bases, and 6 bases lay in between. The CDR3 loop spans 13 amino acids. The CDR3: CASSPQFADTQYF. Written as DNA, the CDR3 is TGTGCCAGCTCACCACAGTTCGCAGATACGCAGTATTTT.

The rearrangement uses TRBV29-1 and TRBJ1-1, with D perhaps matching TRBD1 (6 bases). CDR3 length equals 11 residues. Between the trimmed V and J ends, which lost 6 bases and 6 bases, there was a span of 11 bases. Germline CDR1 SQVTM, CDR2 ANQGSEA. CDR3 coding DNA: TGCAGCGTGGCAAGACAGGCTGAAGCTTTCTTT. As protein: CSVARQAEAFF.

The chain joins TRBV6-5 to TRBJ2-5; D uncertain. Germline loops: CDR1 MNHEY, CDR2 SVGAGI. CDR3 size: 14 residues. V dropped 6 bases and J dropped 0 bases, with 11 bases sitting between them. CDR3 region: CASRTDWYQETQYF. The DNA for the CDR3 is TGTGCCAGCAGGACTGACTGGTACCAAGAGACCCAGTACTTC.

This clonotype was counted a few times. CDR3 residues: CASSPHETDNEQFF. CDR3 DNA: TGTGCCAGCAGTCCTCACGAGACAGATAATGAGCAGTTCTTC. This chain uses TRBV28 with TRBJ2-1; perhaps TRBD1 as D (5 bases). Trimming took off 5 bases at V and 7 bases at J, with 15 bases between the two ends. CDR3 length equals 14 residues. Germline V lookup: CDR1 MDHEN, CDR2 SYDVKM.

The rearrangement joins TRBV28 to TRBJ2-1; D is undetermined. The CDR3 is 12 amino acids. Trimming took off 1 base at V and 12 bases at J, with 10 bases between the two ends. CDR1 and CDR2 from the germline V gene are MDHEN and SYDVKM. CDR3 sequence: CASSLSLYGQFF. The CDR3 DNA sequence: TGTGCCAGCAGTTTATCCCTATACGGGCAGTTCTTC. The complete variable domain, with remaining parts taken from reference TRBV28 and TRBJ2-1, reads DVKVTQSSRYLVKRTGEKVFLECVQDMDHENMFWYRQDPGLGLRLIYFSYDVKMKEKGDIPEGYSVSREKKERFSLILESASTNQTSMYLCASSLSLYGQFFGPGTRLTVL.

The gene calls are TRBV25-1 and TRBJ1-1; weak D call: TRBD1 (5 bases). V was shortened by 3 bases and J by 4 bases, with 12 bases between the two germline ends. The length of the CDR3 is 14 residues. CDR1 and CDR2 from the germline V gene are MGHDK and SYGVNS. The CDR3 nucleotides read TGTGCCAGCAGTGACCCAGGGCAGAGCACTGAAGCTTTCTTT. It specifies CASSDPGQSTEAFF. The full variable domain, completed using reference TRBV25-1 and TRBJ1-1, is EADIYQTPRYLVIGTGKKITLECSQTMGHDKMYWYQQDPGMELHLIHYSYGVNSTEKGDLSSESTVSRIRTEHFPLTLESARPSHTSQYLCASSDPGQSTEAFFGQGTRLTVV.

The chain couples TRBV6-2 or TRBV6-3 to TRBJ2-2; the match to TRBD1 covers 8 bases. The V segment lost 6 bases and the J segment 6 bases; nucleotides outside the gene matches: 6. CDR3 length: 14 amino acids. Per germline, CDR1 MNHEY and CDR2 SVGEGT. The CDR3 nucleotides read TGTGCCAGCAGCGGGGGACAGGTGGCCGGGGAGCTGTTTTTT. It yields the protein CASSGGQVAGELFF.

This clonotype was counted between two and nine times. V gene TRBV20-1 combines with J gene TRBJ1-5; D ambiguous. Per germline, CDR1 DFQATT and CDR2 SNEGSKA (reference sequence). V lost 3 bases and J lost 4, with 10 bases in between. This CDR3 has 13 amino acids. The CDR3 region is CSARANRNQPQHF. The CDR3 DNA reads as TGCAGTGCTAGGGCGAACCGAAATCAGCCCCAGCATTTT.

This clonotype has a count of ten or more. This chain connects TRBV19 to TRBJ2-3, with D maybe TRBD2 (6 bases). The CDR3 runs 13 residues. The germline V and J ends were trimmed by 7 bases and 4 bases, with 12 bases remaining between them. The germline V gene encodes CDR1 LNHDA and CDR2 SQIVND (reference sequence). CDR3 nucleotide sequence: TGTGCCAGTACCCCGACTAGGGCAGATACGCAGTATTTT. Its protein is CASTPTRADTQYF. Filled out from reference TRBV19 and TRBJ2-3, the complete variable domain reads DGGITQSPKYLFRKEGQNVTLSCEQNLNHDAMYWYRQDPGQGLRLIYYSQIVNDFQKGDIAEGYSVSREKKESFPLTVTSAQKNPTAFYLCASTPTRADTQYFGPGTRLTVL.

The chain employs TRBV28 and TRBJ2-7; D call uncertain. The CDR3 spans 12 residues. V was shortened by 4 bases and J by 2 bases, with 6 bases between the two germline ends. From germline, CDR1 is MDHEN and CDR2 SYDVKM. CDR3 nucleotide sequence: TGTGCCAGCAGTTCCCACCCCTACGAGCAGTACTTC. This gives the protein CASSSHPYEQYF.

This clonotype occurred a few times. The V and J genes are TRBV28 and TRBJ1-3; D gene ambiguous. The CDR3 consists of 13 residues. Between the trimmed V and J ends, which lost 2 bases and 3 bases, there was a span of 5 bases. The germline V gene has CDR1 MDHEN and CDR2 SYDVKM. The CDR3 here is CASSLSLGNTIYF. Here the CDR3 DNA reads TGTGCCAGCAGTTTAAGCCTTGGAAACACCATATATTTT.

This clonotype has ten or more counts. This sequence joins TRBV30 and TRBJ2-3; 7 positions match TRBD1. V lost 5 bases and J lost 1; bases outside the gene matches: 9. CDR3 length equals 15 residues. Per the germline V gene, CDR1 is GTSNPN and CDR2 is SVGIG (reference sequence). The CDR3 sequence is CAWWTGDSGTDTQYF. CDR3 in DNA: TGTGCCTGGTGGACAGGTGATAGTGGCACAGATACGCAGTATTTT.

This clonotype was seen at least ten times. V is TRBV7-2 and J is TRBJ2-1; the match to TRBD2 covers 9 bases. Germline-derived CDR1 and CDR2 are SGHTA and FQGNSA. V was clipped by 0 bases and J by 4 bases; unmatched bases: 4. This CDR3 contains 16 residues. The CDR3 spells CASSLASSGGYNEQFF. CDR3 in DNA: TGTGCCAGCAGCTTAGCGAGTAGCGGGGGTTACAATGAGCAGTTCTTC.

This rearrangement joins TRBV12-3 or TRBV12-4 to TRBJ1-3; no firm D call. V was cut by 1 base and J by 2 bases, with 9 bases left in between. The CDR3 consists of 15 residues. CDR3 sequence (DNA): TGTGCCAGCAGTTTAGGCACTTTCACTGGAAACACCATATATTTT. Its protein product is CASSLGTFTGNTIYF.

The gene calls are TRBV20-1 and TRBJ1-2; 7 positions agree with TRBD1. This CDR3 contains 14 residues. Per germline, CDR1 DFQATT and CDR2 SNEGSKA (reference sequence). V lost 1 base and J lost 5; bases outside the gene matches: 7. The DNA for the CDR3 is TGCAGTGCTAGAGTGACGGACAGGCTTTATGGCTACACCTTC. Translated, it gives CSARVTDRLYGYTF.

This clonotype was found many times. The chain joins TRBV18 to TRBJ2-5; 9 nucleotides align to TRBD1. V was pared by 6 bases and J by 2 bases, with 10 bases of the junction left unmatched. Germline V gene sequence: CDR1 KGHSH, CDR2 LQKENI. CDR3 size: 16 residues. For the CDR3, the DNA is TGTGCCAGCTCTTCTAGGACAGGGGAGGCACAAGAGACCCAGTACTTC. Protein: CASSSRTGEAQETQYF.

This clonotype was observed a few times. V usage is TRBV6-6 and J usage is TRBJ2-5, with TRBD2 identical over 10 bases. The germline gives CDR1 MNHNY, CDR2 SVGAGI (reference sequence). V lost 6 bases and J lost 2; bases outside the gene matches: 6. This CDR3 has 15 residues. The CDR3 DNA follows: TGTGCCAGCAGATTAACTAGCGGGGAGCAAGAGACCCAGTACTTC. Translated: CASRLTSGEQETQYF.

There are a few counts of this clonotype. The DNA for the CDR3 is TGCAGTGCTCGACTCGACGCTAATAGGAACACTGAAGCTTTCTTT. It is translated as CSARLDANRNTEAFF. The genes are TRBV20-1 and TRBJ1-1; D call uncertain. V was trimmed by 5 bases and J by 1 base, leaving 17 bases between them. The CDR3 totals 15 residues. Germline loops: CDR1 DFQATT, CDR2 SNEGSKA (reference sequence).

This clonotype occurred a few times. The gene calls are TRBV20-1 and TRBJ2-5; 8 nucleotides align to TRBD1. Germline V CDR1 and CDR2: DFQATT, SNEGSKA (reference sequence). This CDR3 comprises 13 residues. The CDR3 protein is CSAYPDREETQYF. The CDR3 coding sequence is TGCAGCGCATATCCGGACAGGGAAGAGACCCAGTACTTC.

This clonotype came up a few times. The V call is TRBV20-1, the J call TRBJ2-1; TRBD1 aligns across 7 bases. Germline V gene lookup returns CDR1 DFQATT and CDR2 SNEGSKA (reference sequence). V lost 3 bases and J lost 7; bases outside the gene matches: 12. The CDR3 consists of 15 residues. CDR3 protein: CSARVFGTVRNEQFF. CDR3 nucleotide sequence: TGCAGTGCTAGGGTGTTCGGGACAGTAAGAAATGAGCAGTTCTTC.

This clonotype came up many times. This rearrangement joins TRBV3-1 to TRBJ2-5; tentatively, D is TRBD2 (6 bases). The CDR3 runs 18 residues. Germline CDR1 LGHDT, CDR2 YNNKEL (reference sequence). Trimming shortened V by 0 bases and J by 0 bases, and 17 bases separated the two germline ends. CDR3 amino acids: CASSQDIGTAGYQETQYF. DNA for the CDR3: TGTGCCAGCAGCCAAGATATTGGAACGGCGGGATACCAAGAGACCCAGTACTTC.

This clonotype was detected a few times. The chain recombines TRBV6-5 with TRBJ1-4; D is unresolved. Trimming took off 6 bases at V and 4 bases at J, with 15 bases between the two ends. The germline V gene encodes CDR1 MNHEY and CDR2 SVGAGI. The CDR3 sequence is 15 residues long. DNA for the CDR3: TGTGCCAGCAGGACCGACCTTGGGAGTAATGAAAAACTGTTTTTT. The encoded protein is CASRTDLGSNEKLFF.

This chain links TRBV7-9 with TRBJ2-2; no clear D gene. Germline CDR1 SEHNR, CDR2 FQNEAQ (reference sequence). With 6 bases removed from V and 3 bases from J, the gap between germline ends came to 8 bases. This CDR3 has 13 residues. CDR3 bases: TGTGCCAGCAGATTTCGGGACACCGGGGAGCTGTTTTTT. This sequence encodes CASRFRDTGELFF.

V and J are TRBV7-2 and TRBJ2-7; no definite D call. Germline V lookup: CDR1 SGHTA, CDR2 FQGNSA. V was trimmed by 5 bases and J by 1 base, leaving 12 bases between them. This CDR3 has 14 residues. The CDR3 loop is CASSTGPGSYEQYF. CDR3 nucleotides: TGTGCCAGCAGCACGGGCCCCGGATCCTACGAGCAGTACTTC.

This clonotype was recorded a few times. This chain uses TRBV6-6 with TRBJ1-1; no reliable D call. Germline values: CDR1 MNHNY, CDR2 SVGAGI (reference sequence). There are 14 residues in the CDR3. Trimming took off 7 bases at V and 1 base at J, with 13 bases between the two ends. CDR3: CASTPERGNTEAFF. The CDR3 nucleotides are TGTGCCAGCACGCCTGAACGAGGGAACACTGAAGCTTTCTTT.

This clonotype was detected only a few times. The chain links TRBV6-5 to TRBJ1-6; the D is unclear. The CDR3 length is 12 residues. V lost 6 bases, J lost 9 bases, and 9 bases lay in between. Germline CDR1 reads MNHEY; CDR2 reads SVGAGI. The CDR3 protein is CASSRTRSPLHF. CDR3 bases: TGTGCCAGCAGCCGGACTCGTTCACCCCTCCACTTT.

CDR3 coding DNA: TGTGCCAGCAGTTTTTTCGAAGGGAAAGAGACCCAGTACTTC. It encodes CASSFFEGKETQYF. V is TRBV28 and J is TRBJ2-5; no definite D call. The germline V and J ends were trimmed by 3 bases and 3 bases, with 11 bases remaining between them. This CDR3 contains 14 residues. Germline CDR1 reads MDHEN; CDR2 reads SYDVKM.

This clonotype was seen only a few times. V gene TRBV28 combines with J gene TRBJ2-7, with D possibly matching TRBD2 (7 bases). Germline loops: CDR1 MDHEN, CDR2 SYDVKM. This CDR3 comprises 11 residues. V was shortened by 10 bases and J by 12 bases, with 19 bases between the two germline ends. DNA for the CDR3: TGTGCCATTCAGACGGGGGGCCCAGTGTACTTC. Translation: CAIQTGGPVYF.

This clonotype was observed many times. This chain links TRBV20-1 with TRBJ1-1; no clear D gene. V was shortened by 7 bases and J by 1 base, with 16 bases between the two germline ends. Germline CDR1 DFQATT, CDR2 SNEGSKA (reference sequence). The CDR3 extends over 14 amino acids. The CDR3: CSVGHARANTEAFF. Written as DNA, the CDR3 is TGCAGTGTAGGGCATGCGCGGGCGAACACTGAAGCTTTCTTT.

This clonotype was seen repeatedly, ten times or more. J is TRBJ2-1 and V is TRBV29-1; D gene unclear. Germline V CDR1 and CDR2: SQVTM, ANQGSEA. Trimming left V 8 bases short and J 2 bases short, with 7 bases between. The CDR3 runs to 11 residues. The CDR3 region is CSTRPYNEQFF. The CDR3 nucleotides are TGCAGCACGCGGCCCTACAATGAGCAGTTCTTC.